This T cell receptor beta chain was sequenced during a study of shared clonotypes between healthy human individuals. The assay was immunoSEQ multiplex PCR, and TCRdb's table has in-frame clones only and misses some. The top ten clones hold around 0.057% of a sample with around 600,000 clones, less than 98% of them seen once. V was clipped by 5 bases and J by 4 bases, with 15 bases between them. Germline CDR1 LNHDA, CDR2 SQIVND (reference sequence). The CDR3 spans 14 residues. The V and J genes are TRBV19 and TRBJ2-7; D may correspond to TRBD1 or TRBD2 (5 bases each). This sequence originates from a woman aged 30 to 39 in good health. The specimen was naive CD4+ T cells sorted from blood. Subset here: CD45RA+ positively selected. The CDR3 DNA is TGTGCCAGTAGTCCTCCGGGACGGAATTACGAGCAGTACTTC. Its translation: CASSPPGRNYEQYF.